One T cell receptor beta chain is described in this entry. Its recognized antigen is unknown. Mismatch with germline at one junction end may stem from a read error. This sample includes further DNA sequences coding for the same CDR3. This entry comes from a study of siplizumab effects on memory and regulatory T cells (dated by TCRdb to the late 2010s). At the level of the whole study: The study examined how the anti-CD2 antibody siplizumab affects alloreactive T-cell subsets in allogeneic mixed lymphocyte reactions built from human PBMCs.

What the study reported, not specific to this receptor: About 75-96% of proliferating CD4+ or CD8+ clones could not be given a naive or memory phenotype. Whether proliferating Tregs from siplizumab cultures actually had suppressive function was not functionally confirmed. Siplizumab significantly reduced the cumulative frequency of alloreactive sequences traceable to unstimulated CD4+ memory T cells. Compared with memory T cells, unstimulated naive T cells appeared more diverse, and naive cells seemed to make a substantial contribution to the alloresponse. In reactions with siplizumab, an average of 68.8% of mappable alloreactive CD4+ clones were Treg-derived, compared with around 30% in control reactions. Because sequences below about 10^-5 frequency were poorly captured, only a minor fraction of alloreactive clones could be mapped to unstimulated subsets.

The library was obtained by the immunoSEQ multiplex PCR assay. The deep sequencing platform assayed about 10^5 TCR templates per sample. Genomic DNA extracted from sorted T cells was the material used for TCRbeta CDR3 sequencing. The source study handled its data this way. The R programming language was used for the clonal analysis of the TCRbeta CDR3 data. Alloreactive CD4+ and CD8+ clones were identified by comparing unstimulated samples to CFSE-low samples taken after the reaction. Alloreactive CD4+ clones were assigned to regulatory or non-regulatory origin by matching sequences to sorted unstimulated Treg and non-Treg repertoires. The immuneACCESS repertoire file appears here via TCRdb, limited to in-frame rearrangements. These files lack a portion of the clones; in checked studies, under half of the deficit traces to unresolved V genes, and the cause of the others is not known. That table furnishes V, J and clone size, whereas the DNA furnished D and trimming. This sample gives some 100,000 clones in total; about nine tenths of them show up just once. Of the sample, just over 2.5% is held by the ten largest clones.

The CDR3 measures 14 amino acids from cysteine to phenylalanine. Only CDR3 DNA remains: 42 bases, in frame from the first base. According to the germline V gene, CDR1 reads SGHAT and CDR2 reads FQNNGV. TCRbeta CDR3 sequencing was performed on sorted unstimulated T cells and on proliferating T cells recovered from mixed lymphocyte reactions. Fresh whole blood from nine to eleven HLA-typed healthy donors was used to isolate PBMCs. Rearrangement joined TRBV11-2 to TRBJ2-2; TRBD1 is a possible D gene, resting on 5 matching bases. This clonotype originated in a human donor in good health. Some clones in this sample may be carry-over from other donors' samples. The source material was CD4+ T cells sorted from blood. The DNA is as follows: TGCGCCAGCAGCTTAAGGGCAGGGCGCGGGGAGCTGTTTTTT. Its protein is CASSLRAGRGELFF.